One and the same sample provided the 4 T cell receptor beta chains below, sequenced in a study of T cell repertoires in cytomegalovirus infection. TCRdb re-derived calls from the reads in MiXCR, one entry per CDR3 protein. The sample records about 900,000 distinct CDR3 sequences, about a third being singletons. The antigens these receptors bind are not known. The source material was cultured CD8+ T cells from PBMCs, sampled from culture after CMV antigen stimulation. These receptors originate from a human donor in good health (CMV status not recorded). Some clones in this sample may be carry-over from other donors' samples.

The chain uses TRBV7-3 and TRBJ2-1; TRBD1 aligns across 7 bases. Trimming removed 1 base from V and 10 bases from J; junction bases left unmatched: 10. The germline gives CDR1 SGHTA, CDR2 FQGTGA. This CDR3 contains 15 residues. The CDR3 spells CASSLIRGQGQEQFF. The CDR3 DNA reads TGTGCCAGCAGCTTAATTAGGGGGCAGGGACAAGAGCAGTTCTTC.

V gene TRBV15 combines with J gene TRBJ1-2; 7 nucleotides align to TRBD1. Germline loops: CDR1 LNHNV, CDR2 YYDKDF (reference sequence). The CDR3 runs to 14 residues. J lost 3 bases, V lost 2 bases, and 3 bases had no gene match. CDR3 coding DNA: TGTGCCACCAGCAGACTTGGGACAGACTATGGCTACACCTTC. Amino acid sequence: CATSRLGTDYGYTF. The full variable domain, with the rest looked up from reference TRBV15 and TRBJ1-2, is DAMVIQNPRYQVTQFGKPVTLSCSQTLNHNVMYWYQQKSSQAPKLLFHYYDKDFNNEADTPDNFQSRRPNTSFCFLDIRSPGLGDTAMYLCATSRLGTDYGYTFGSGTRLTVV.

There are a few counts of this clonotype. The V call is TRBV7-9, the J call TRBJ2-2; a weak D match, TRBD2 (5 bases). V gave up 7 bases and J gave up 4 bases, with 16 bases separating them. This CDR3 comprises 15 residues. Germline values: CDR1 SEHNR, CDR2 FQNEAQ (reference sequence). The CDR3 region has the DNA TGTGCCAGCACCCCGGAGGCCGGGTTCACCGGGGAGCTGTTTTTT. This encodes CASTPEAGFTGELFF.

The genes are TRBV6-5 and TRBJ2-7; no reliable D call. Between the trimmed V and J ends, which lost 5 bases and 6 bases, there was a span of 14 bases. Germline V CDR1 and CDR2: MNHEY, SVGAGI. The CDR3 runs to 13 residues. For the CDR3, the DNA is TGTGCCAGCAGTACGAGGACGGGCTTCGAGCAGTACGTC. It is translated as CASSTRTGFEQYV.